This T cell receptor beta chain comes out of a study of blood T cell repertoires in COVID-19. Looking at the study overall: T cells, B-cell-depleted T cells, or PBMCs supplied cDNA or gDNA.

Trimming at V came to 4 bases and at J to 0 bases, leaving 14 bases not matched to a gene. From germline, CDR1 is MDHEN and CDR2 SYDVKM. CDR3 length: 19 amino acids. As processed by the authors: The authors estimated nucleated cell counts from reference gene primer amplification. TCRdb's table, derived via immunoSEQ multiplex PCR, lists solely in-frame clones and lacks some. Clone size and V and J calls were adopted from that table, with D and trimming inferred from the DNA. The sample comprises over 100,000 clones, roughly 85% of which are singletons, and less than 1.5% rests with the top ten. The chain has TRBV28 and TRBJ1-5; 8 bases agree with TRBD1. The clonotype comes from a man aged 40-50 years with acute or convalescent COVID-19. What was sequenced was peripheral blood. CDR3 in amino acids: CASSSWPGQVKDSNQPQHF. The CDR3 DNA follows: TGTGCCAGCAGTTCGTGGCCGGGACAGGTAAAGGATAGCAATCAGCCCCAGCATTTT.